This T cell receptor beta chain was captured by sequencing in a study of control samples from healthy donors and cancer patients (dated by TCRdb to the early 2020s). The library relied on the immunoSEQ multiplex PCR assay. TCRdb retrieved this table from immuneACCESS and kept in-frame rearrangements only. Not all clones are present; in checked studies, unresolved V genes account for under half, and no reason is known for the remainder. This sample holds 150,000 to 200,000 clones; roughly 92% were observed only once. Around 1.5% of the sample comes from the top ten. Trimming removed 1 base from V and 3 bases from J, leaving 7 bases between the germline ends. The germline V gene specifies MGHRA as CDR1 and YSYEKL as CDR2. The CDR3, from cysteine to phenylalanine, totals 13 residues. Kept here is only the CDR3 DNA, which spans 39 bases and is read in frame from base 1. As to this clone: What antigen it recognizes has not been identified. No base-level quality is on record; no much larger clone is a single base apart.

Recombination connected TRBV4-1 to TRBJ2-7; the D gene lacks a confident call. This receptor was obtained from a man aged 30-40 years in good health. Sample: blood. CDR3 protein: CASSQGTFYEQYF. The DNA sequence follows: TGCGCCAGCAGCCAAGGGACCTTCTACGAGCAGTACTTC.